This record concerns one T cell receptor beta chain sequence. Here immunoSEQ multiplex PCR was the method, and the copy in TCRdb shows in-frame clones only, minus some. The sample records about 55,000 clones, 90% to 96% being singletons. The data originate from a study of control samples from healthy donors and cancer patients. Germline V gene lookup returns CDR1 SQVTM and CDR2 ANQGSEA. This CDR3 contains 12 residues. Trimming cost V 6 bases and J 3 bases, with 11 bases left between them. Input material: blood. The J gene is TRBJ1-2, the V gene TRBV29-1; unclear D gene. This clonotype was sampled from a woman aged 18-29 years in good health. In DNA, the CDR3 is TGCAGCGTATTAGCAGGCGACTATGGCTACACCTTC. It translates to CSVLAGDYGYTF.